This entry lists 13 T cell receptor beta chains sequenced from one sample in a study of cytomegalovirus exposure and HLA in healthy donors. Primers for the PCR totalled 60 Vbeta and 13 Jbeta. Measured with immunoSEQ multiplex PCR; TCRdb has only the in-frame clones, and not every one. The sample lists 170,000 or so clones; 78% were seen once. Input material: PBMCs. The receptors derive from a woman aged 45-65 years in good health and CMV-seropositive.

This clone was recorded a few times. This sequence joins TRBV11-2 and TRBJ1-6; D not resolved. Trimming removed 0 bases from V and 8 bases from J, with 11 bases in between. CDR3 length equals 15 residues. Germline V CDR1 and CDR2: SGHAT, FQNNGV. CDR3: CASSLDGPQHSPLHF. CDR3 sequence (DNA): TGTGCCAGCAGCTTAGATGGGCCACAACATTCACCCCTCCACTTT.

V is TRBV6-6 and J is TRBJ2-5; D is perhaps TRBD2 (6 bases). Germline V CDR1 and CDR2: MNHNY, SVGAGI (reference sequence). With 5 bases removed from V and 2 bases from J, the gap between germline ends came to 12 bases. CDR3 length: 14 amino acids. CDR3 in DNA: TGTGCCAGCAGTCTTAGCGGCCCGCAAGAGACCCAGTACTTC. Protein product: CASSLSGPQETQYF.

About this clone itself: This specimen includes other DNA sequences encoding the same CDR3. This chain uses TRBV9 with TRBJ1-1; 7 bases agree with TRBD1. CDR3 size: 14 residues. With 4 bases clipped from V and 5 bases from J, the junction kept 8 bases outside the gene matches. The V gene's germline CDR1 is SGDLS and CDR2 YYNGEE. In nucleotides, the CDR3 is TGTGCCAGCAGCCCGAGGACAGGTAGAACTGAAGCTTTCTTT. As protein: CASSPRTGRTEAFF.

This chain links TRBV6-1 with TRBJ1-6, with a possible D match to TRBD1 (5 bases). V was cut by 7 bases and J by 7 bases, with 14 bases left in between. Germline CDR1 reads MNHNS; CDR2 reads SASEGT. The CDR3 covers 14 residues. The chain's CDR3 is CASKVRGENSPLHF. CDR3 nucleotide sequence: TGTGCCAGCAAGGTTCGGGGGGAAAATTCACCCCTCCACTTT.

The chain uses TRBV7-2 and TRBJ2-5; the match to TRBD2 covers 12 bases. V lost 4 bases, J lost 7 bases, and 7 bases stayed unmatched. Germline V gene lookup returns CDR1 SGHTA and CDR2 FQGNSA. The CDR3 contains 15 residues. CDR3 sequence reads: CASSSRTSGVGTQYF. DNA for the CDR3: TGTGCCAGCAGCTCCCGGACTAGCGGGGTTGGGACCCAGTACTTC.

The chain recombines TRBV5-4 with TRBJ2-1, with TRBD2 matching 8 bases. This CDR3 has 15 residues. Germline V gene sequence: CDR1 SGHNT, CDR2 YYREEE (reference sequence). The trim removed 5 bases at V and 7 bases at J, leaving 11 bases unmatched. CDR3 loop: CASSQGLGEGNEQFF. CDR3 nucleotides: TGTGCCAGCAGTCAGGGACTAGGGGAGGGGAATGAGCAGTTCTTC.

This rearrangement joins TRBV7-2 to TRBJ2-1, with D tentatively TRBD1 (7 bases). V dropped 7 bases and J dropped 7 bases, with 20 bases sitting between them. The CDR3 runs 15 residues. Germline CDR1 and CDR2: SGHTA and FQGNSA. In DNA, the CDR3 is TGTGCCAGCACCCCCCAGGGGGGCGGGTGGAATGAGCAGTTCTTC. This translates into CASTPQGGGWNEQFF.

The chain couples TRBV7-8 to TRBJ1-1; D uncertain. CDR3 length equals 13 residues. The germline V gene encodes CDR1 SGHVS and CDR2 FQNEAQ. With 3 bases removed from V and 6 bases from J, the gap between germline ends came to 11 bases. The CDR3 spells CASSFGSSAEAFF. CDR3 coding DNA: TGTGCCAGCAGCTTTGGATCGAGCGCTGAAGCTTTCTTT.

Concerning this clone itself: A read error may produce the germline difference seen at one junction end. J is TRBJ1-4 and V is TRBV19; D perhaps matches TRBD1 (5 bases). The CDR3 is made up of 15 amino acids. CDR1 is LNHDA, CDR2 SQIVND, per germline (reference sequence). The CDR3 DNA sequence: TGTGCCAGTAGTATAGGTACGGGGACTAACGAAAAACTGTTTTTT. Amino acids: CASSIGTGTNEKLFF.

This clone was seen a handful of times. The CDR3 reads CAWAKQGAHYGYTF. In DNA form, the CDR3 reads TGTGCCTGGGCAAAACAGGGGGCTCACTATGGCTACACCTTC. The V and J genes are TRBV30 and TRBJ1-2; 9 positions agree with TRBD1. Germline loops: CDR1 GTSNPN, CDR2 SVGIG (reference sequence). This CDR3 has 14 residues. J gave up 3 bases and V 5 bases, and 7 bases lay outside the gene matches.

About this clone: An end of the junction does not agree with germline; a read error may underlie this. The J gene is TRBJ1-4, the V gene TRBV7-7; 10 positions match TRBD1. Germline V gene lookup returns CDR1 SSHAT and CDR2 FNYEAQ (reference sequence). The CDR3 extends over 15 amino acids. CDR3 loop: CASSLDRGPNEKLFF. As DNA, the CDR3 is TGTGCTAGCAGCCTCGACAGGGGGCCTAATGAAAAACTGTTTTTT.

This chain connects TRBV7-2 to TRBJ1-1; no firm D call. CDR3 length: 15 amino acids. The V end was cut by 1 base, the J end by 5 bases, with 14 bases between. Germline V gives CDR1 SGHTA, CDR2 FQGNSA. This CDR3 reads CASSLGPLPGTEAFF. For the CDR3, the DNA is TGTGCCAGCAGCTTAGGCCCCCTACCGGGAACTGAAGCTTTCTTT.

CDR3 amino acids: CASKPGRTGGDYGYTF. DNA of the CDR3: TGTGCCAGCAAACCCGGGAGAACAGGGGGGGACTATGGCTACACCTTC. V usage is TRBV5-4 and J usage is TRBJ1-2, with 8 positions matching TRBD1. The CDR3 length is 16 residues. The ends lost 6 bases at V and 3 bases at J; junction bases unmatched: 13. From germline, CDR1 is SGHNT and CDR2 YYREEE (reference sequence). The whole variable domain, remainder taken from reference TRBV5-4 and TRBJ1-2, is ETGVTQSPTHLIKTRGQQVTLRCSSQSGHNTVSWYQQALGQGPQFIFQYYREEENGRGNFPPRFSGLQFPNYSSELNVNALELDDSALYLCASKPGRTGGDYGYTFGSGTRLTVV.